These T cell receptor beta chains were read from a single sample in a study of beta chain features in type 1 diabetes. Profiling relied on immunoSEQ multiplex PCR, and the TCRdb table lists in-frame clones only, not all of them. In the table there are some 640,000 clones, 11% to 15% of which are singletons. Sequences were obtained from naive CD4+ T cells from blood. The receptors shown here come from a man younger than 30 with type 1 diabetes. Each CDR3 is given with its conserved first and last residue. Fields, in order: CDR3 DNA, CDR3 protein, V gene, J gene, D gene, clone size. D genes are given only for firm matches. Rows give clone size only sometimes, using once, few, many, or a class for an expanded clone.

CDR3nt: TGTGCCATCAGGGCGGGACGGATGAACACTGAAGCTTTCTTT
CDR3aa: CAIRAGRMNTEAFF
v_gene: TRBV10-3
j_gene: TRBJ1-1
d_gene: NA
abundance: few

CDR3nt: TGTGCCTGGAACAGAGGACAGGGTCCGGTCAGCTCCTACAATGAGCAGTTCTTC
CDR3aa: CAWNRGQGPVSSYNEQFF
v_gene: TRBV30
j_gene: TRBJ2-1
d_gene: TRBD1
abundance: NA

CDR3nt: TGTGCCAGCACCCCGACACCTGGAACCTACGAGCAGTACTTC
CDR3aa: CASTPTPGTYEQYF
v_gene: TRBV7-2
j_gene: TRBJ2-7
d_gene: NA
abundance: NA

CDR3nt: TGCAGCGTCCTTAAAGTGTTGGAGACCCAGTACTTC
CDR3aa: CSVLKVLETQYF
v_gene: TRBV29-1
j_gene: TRBJ2-5
d_gene: NA
abundance: few

CDR3nt: TGTGCCAGCAGAGGGGGGACAGGGCATTCACCCCTCCACTTT
CDR3aa: CASRGGTGHSPLHF
v_gene: TRBV28
j_gene: TRBJ1-6
d_gene: TRBD1
abundance: few

CDR3nt: TGTGCCAGCAGTGAAGCTGGCTACACCTTC
CDR3aa: CASSEAGYTF
v_gene: TRBV6-1
j_gene: TRBJ1-2
d_gene: NA
abundance: NA

CDR3nt: TGTGCCAGCAGCGGTTTAGCGGGACCTAGCTCCTACAATGAGCAGTTCTTC
CDR3aa: CASSGLAGPSSYNEQFF
v_gene: TRBV5-4
j_gene: TRBJ2-1
d_gene: TRBD2
abundance: few

CDR3nt: TGTGCCAGCAGCCAGAGCGGATCCTACGAGCAGTACTTC
CDR3aa: CASSQSGSYEQYF
v_gene: TRBV14
j_gene: TRBJ2-7
d_gene: NA
abundance: few

CDR3nt: TGCAGCGTTGCGACCCAAGAGACCCAGTACTTC
CDR3aa: CSVATQETQYF
v_gene: TRBV29-1
j_gene: TRBJ2-5
d_gene: NA
abundance: few

CDR3nt: TGTGCCAGCAGTTTATTCGGGGGAACCGGGGAGCTGTTTTTT
CDR3aa: CASSLFGGTGELFF
v_gene: TRBV28
j_gene: TRBJ2-2
d_gene: NA
abundance: NA

CDR3nt: TGTGCCAGCAGCGTAGCGGGGGGCCGAACAGATACGCAGTATTTT
CDR3aa: CASSVAGGRTDTQYF
v_gene: TRBV9
j_gene: TRBJ2-3
d_gene: NA
abundance: few

CDR3nt: TGTGCCAGCAGTTATACAGGGGTAACCTTTAACTATGGCTACACCTTC
CDR3aa: CASSYTGVTFNYGYTF
v_gene: TRBV27
j_gene: TRBJ1-2
d_gene: TRBD1
abundance: once

CDR3nt: TGCAGCGTCAAGACTGGGACTAGCGGGAACAATGAGCAGTTCTTC
CDR3aa: CSVKTGTSGNNEQFF
v_gene: TRBV29-1
j_gene: TRBJ2-1
d_gene: TRBD2
abundance: NA

CDR3nt: TGTGCCAGCAGCCAAGAGGGAGGGCTGGTTTCACCCCTCCACTTT
CDR3aa: CASSQEGGLVSPLHF
v_gene: TRBV4-2
j_gene: TRBJ1-6
d_gene: NA
abundance: NA

CDR3nt: TGTGCCAGCAGTGGACTAGCGGGGAGGGAGACCCAGTACTTC
CDR3aa: CASSGLAGRETQYF
v_gene: TRBV25-1
j_gene: TRBJ2-5
d_gene: TRBD2
abundance: few

CDR3nt: TGTGCCAGCAAGTACGCAGGGCCCACAGACACTGAAGCTTTCTTT
CDR3aa: CASKYAGPTDTEAFF
v_gene: TRBV28
j_gene: TRBJ1-1
d_gene: NA
abundance: NA

CDR3nt: TGTGCCTGGAGTAGAGGGACAGGGATGGGTGACACTGAAGCTTTCTTT
CDR3aa: CAWSRGTGMGDTEAFF
v_gene: TRBV30
j_gene: TRBJ1-1
d_gene: TRBD1
abundance: few

CDR3nt: TGTGCCAGCAGCTTGGAAGCAGGGGGCACTGAAGCTTTCTTT
CDR3aa: CASSLEAGGTEAFF
v_gene: TRBV5-4
j_gene: TRBJ1-1
d_gene: TRBD1
abundance: few

CDR3nt: TGTGCCAGCAAAGCCGAGCGGCCCTACGAGCAGTACTTC
CDR3aa: CASKAERPYEQYF
v_gene: TRBV6-5
j_gene: TRBJ2-7
d_gene: NA
abundance: few

CDR3nt: TGCGCCAGCAGCTCCCCCCAACAGGGACCTAATGAAAAACTGTTTTTT
CDR3aa: CASSSPQQGPNEKLFF
v_gene: TRBV5-1
j_gene: TRBJ1-4
d_gene: NA
abundance: NA

CDR3nt: TGCGCCAGCAGCACCCCCGGGGTGTACAATGAGCAGTTCTTC
CDR3aa: CASSTPGVYNEQFF
v_gene: TRBV5-1
j_gene: TRBJ2-1
d_gene: NA
abundance: NA

CDR3nt: TGTGCCAGCAGTACGAGGACAGACTATGGCTACACCTTC
CDR3aa: CASSTRTDYGYTF
v_gene: TRBV28
j_gene: TRBJ1-2
d_gene: NA
abundance: few

CDR3nt: TGTGCCTGGGGGCGGCGTACGAACACCGGGGAGCTGTTTTTT
CDR3aa: CAWGRRTNTGELFF
v_gene: TRBV30
j_gene: TRBJ2-2
d_gene: NA
abundance: NA

CDR3nt: TGTGCTACCGAGGGTTCTAATTCACCCCTCCACTTT
CDR3aa: CATEGSNSPLHF
v_gene: TRBV28
j_gene: TRBJ1-6
d_gene: NA
abundance: NA

CDR3nt: TGTGCCAGCGGGACAGAAATGAACACTGAAGCTTTCTTT
CDR3aa: CASGTEMNTEAFF
v_gene: TRBV5-4
j_gene: TRBJ1-1
d_gene: TRBD1
abundance: few

CDR3nt: TGCGCCAGCAGCTTAGGAAGGCCAACAGATACGCAGTATTTT
CDR3aa: CASSLGRPTDTQYF
v_gene: TRBV5-1
j_gene: TRBJ2-3
d_gene: NA
abundance: few

CDR3nt: TGTGCCAGCAGCTTAGTAGACCAAGAGACCCAGTACTTC
CDR3aa: CASSLVDQETQYF
v_gene: TRBV7-8
j_gene: TRBJ2-5
d_gene: NA
abundance: few

CDR3nt: TGTGCCAGCAGCCCACGATGGGACAGAGTGTACAATGAGCAGTTCTTC
CDR3aa: CASSPRWDRVYNEQFF
v_gene: TRBV7-2
j_gene: TRBJ2-1
d_gene: TRBD1
abundance: few

CDR3nt: TGCAGCGTTGGCCCCGGGACCGGCTACACCTTC
CDR3aa: CSVGPGTGYTF
v_gene: TRBV29-1
j_gene: TRBJ1-2
d_gene: NA
abundance: few

CDR3nt: TGTGCCAGCAGCACCCGGGACGCGGTCCCATCAGGCTACACCTTC
CDR3aa: CASSTRDAVPSGYTF
v_gene: TRBV9
j_gene: TRBJ1-2
d_gene: NA
abundance: few

CDR3nt: TGCGCCAGCAGCCTTAGCGGGGGGGCCGAGAACATTCAGTACTTC
CDR3aa: CASSLSGGAENIQYF
v_gene: TRBV4-3
j_gene: TRBJ2-4
d_gene: TRBD2
abundance: few

CDR3nt: TGTGCCAGCAGTGAACGAGGAGAGCAGTTCTTC
CDR3aa: CASSERGEQFF
v_gene: TRBV25-1
j_gene: TRBJ2-1
d_gene: NA
abundance: few

CDR3nt: TGCAGCGCTCTACAGGGGGCGAGGACTGAAGCTTTCTTT
CDR3aa: CSALQGARTEAFF
v_gene: TRBV29-1
j_gene: TRBJ1-1
d_gene: TRBD1
abundance: few

CDR3nt: TGTGCCATCAGTGAGACTAGCGGGAGTAATGAGCAGTTCTTC
CDR3aa: CAISETSGSNEQFF
v_gene: TRBV10-3
j_gene: TRBJ2-1
d_gene: TRBD2
abundance: few

CDR3nt: TGTGCCAGCAGTCAAGGGGTGGGCAAAAACATTCAGTACTTC
CDR3aa: CASSQGVGKNIQYF
v_gene: TRBV27
j_gene: TRBJ2-4
d_gene: NA
abundance: NA

CDR3nt: TGTGCCAGCAGTTTACTGGGAAGGGACTATGGCTACACCTTC
CDR3aa: CASSLLGRDYGYTF
v_gene: TRBV28
j_gene: TRBJ1-2
d_gene: NA
abundance: few

CDR3nt: TGTGCCAGTAGTACCGCGAGGGTCGACGAGCAGTACTTC
CDR3aa: CASSTARVDEQYF
v_gene: TRBV19
j_gene: TRBJ2-7
d_gene: NA
abundance: few

CDR3nt: TGTGCCAGTAGTATCGGGAGGACCTCCTACGAGCAGTACTTC
CDR3aa: CASSIGRTSYEQYF
v_gene: TRBV19
j_gene: TRBJ2-7
d_gene: TRBD2
abundance: few

CDR3nt: TGCGCCAGCAGCCAAGACCCCGGGACAAGGGAAAAACTGTTTTTT
CDR3aa: CASSQDPGTREKLFF
v_gene: TRBV4-3
j_gene: TRBJ1-4
d_gene: NA
abundance: few

CDR3nt: TGTGCCAGCAGCCAGCCGGGCCCAGATACGCAGTATTTT
CDR3aa: CASSQPGPDTQYF
v_gene: TRBV21-1
j_gene: TRBJ2-3
d_gene: NA
abundance: NA

CDR3nt: TGTGCCAGCAGTTTCCAACCGCAGCCGAACACTGAAGCTTTCTTT
CDR3aa: CASSFQPQPNTEAFF
v_gene: TRBV27
j_gene: TRBJ1-1
d_gene: NA
abundance: NA

CDR3nt: TGTGCCGGGGGGAAGGGGACAAACACTGAAGCTTTCTTT
CDR3aa: CAGGKGTNTEAFF
v_gene: TRBV30
j_gene: TRBJ1-1
d_gene: NA
abundance: NA

CDR3nt: TGTGCCAGCAGGGGTACGAACACCGGGGAGCTGTTTTTT
CDR3aa: CASRGTNTGELFF
v_gene: TRBV25-1
j_gene: TRBJ2-2
d_gene: NA
abundance: NA

CDR3nt: TGTGCCAGCAGCCGGGATAGGACGGGGGACATTCAGTACTTC
CDR3aa: CASSRDRTGDIQYF
v_gene: TRBV11-2
j_gene: TRBJ2-4
d_gene: NA
abundance: few

CDR3nt: TGCGCCAGCAGCTTGACCCTAGCGGGAGGTACCTACGAGCAGTACTTC
CDR3aa: CASSLTLAGGTYEQYF
v_gene: TRBV5-1
j_gene: TRBJ2-7
d_gene: TRBD2
abundance: few